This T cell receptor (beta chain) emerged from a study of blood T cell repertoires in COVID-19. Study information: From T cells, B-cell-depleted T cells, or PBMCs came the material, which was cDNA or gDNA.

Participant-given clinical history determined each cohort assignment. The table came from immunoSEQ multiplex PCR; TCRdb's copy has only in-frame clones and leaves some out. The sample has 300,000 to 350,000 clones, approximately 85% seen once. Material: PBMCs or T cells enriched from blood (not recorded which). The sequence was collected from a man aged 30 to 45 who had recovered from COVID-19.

The CDR3 DNA reads TGTGCCTGGAATAAGGGAGAGACAGGGGGTACCCCCCCTAATGAAAAACTGTTTTTT. Translated, it gives CAWNKGETGGTPPNEKLFF. This chain links TRBV30 with TRBJ1-4, with 9 bases that match TRBD1. Germline values: CDR1 GTSNPN, CDR2 SVGIG (reference sequence). The trim removed 4 bases at V and 3 bases at J, leaving 18 bases unmatched. The CDR3 sequence is 19 residues long.